What follows are 7 T cell receptor beta chains derived from one specimen sequenced in a study of cytomegalovirus exposure and HLA in healthy donors. PCR amplification relied on 60 Vbeta primers (plus 13 Jbeta primers). Using immunoSEQ multiplex PCR, the repertoire was profiled, and TCRdb retains in-frame clones only, with some absent. The table has around 150,000 clones, approximately 62% seen once; the top ten hold roughly 1.4%. The sequencing sample was made of PBMCs. Every receptor here comes from a man between 50 and 59 years old in good health and CMV-seronegative.

This chain links TRBV4-1 with TRBJ1-2, with unresolved D. Trimming pared 0 bases from V and 5 bases from J, leaving 7 bases between. From germline, CDR1 is MGHRA and CDR2 YSYEKL. The CDR3 covers 13 residues. The CDR3 here is CASSQDHEYGYTF. CDR3 in DNA: TGCGCCAGCAGCCAAGATCATGAGTATGGCTACACCTTC.

The chain couples TRBV7-9 to TRBJ1-1; D is uncertain. The ends were cut back, 3 bases at V and 5 bases at J, with 7 bases in the middle. The CDR3 runs to 12 residues. From germline, CDR1 is SEHNR and CDR2 FQNEAQ (reference sequence). CDR3 amino acids: CASSLDLTEAFF. In DNA form, the CDR3 reads TGTGCCAGCAGCTTGGACTTGACTGAAGCTTTCTTT.

The J gene is TRBJ2-1, the V gene TRBV19; 9 bases align to TRBD1. Trimming at V came to 5 bases and at J to 4 bases, leaving 6 bases not matched to a gene. Germline CDR1 and CDR2: LNHDA and SQIVND (reference sequence). The CDR3 has 15 residues. CDR3 nucleotide sequence: TGTGCCAGTAGTGCCCCCGGGACAGGGTACAATGAGCAGTTCTTC. This gives the protein CASSAPGTGYNEQFF.

The chain couples TRBV7-9 to TRBJ2-2, with D uncertain. The V gene's germline CDR1 is SEHNR and CDR2 FQNEAQ (reference sequence). The CDR3 contains 15 residues. V was cut by 0 bases and J by 3 bases, with 8 bases left in between. The CDR3 loop reads CASSLAVQYTGELFF. CDR3 bases: TGTGCCAGCAGCTTAGCTGTCCAGTACACCGGGGAGCTGTTTTTT.

V usage is TRBV6-1 and J usage is TRBJ2-7; D not certain. The length of the CDR3 is 10 residues. CDR1 is MNHNS, CDR2 SASEGT, per germline. Deletions cut 8 bases from V and 4 bases from J, with 6 bases between. The CDR3: CASRTYEQYF. CDR3 nucleotide sequence: TGTGCCAGCCGCACTTACGAGCAGTACTTC.

The genes are TRBV7-9 and TRBJ1-5, with D unresolved. The ends were cut back, 1 base at V and 4 bases at J, with 11 bases in the middle. Germline V gene sequence: CDR1 SEHNR, CDR2 FQNEAQ (reference sequence). CDR3 size: 15 residues. The CDR3 coding sequence is TGTGCCAGCAGCTTAGTTGATGGCAGAAATCAGCCCCAGCATTTT. It yields the protein CASSLVDGRNQPQHF.

The rearrangement joins TRBV7-9 to TRBJ1-2, with a tentative D call TRBD1 (5 bases). V was cut by 0 bases and J by 2 bases, with 13 bases left in between. Germline-derived CDR1 and CDR2 are SEHNR and FQNEAQ (reference sequence). This CDR3 is built from 16 residues. CDR3 in amino acids: CASSLASGGENYGYTF. Here the CDR3 DNA reads TGTGCCAGCAGCTTAGCTTCGGGAGGGGAGAACTATGGCTACACCTTC.